This TCR beta chain was identified during a study of blood T cells in healthy people across ages. Overall study results and limits: Higher diversity, along with more naive CD4+ cells, distinguished long-lived donors from aged donors. The unsorted PBMCs prevented any conclusive comparison of naive versus antigen-experienced cells. Unknown donor CMV status possibly confounded expanded clonotype changes.

A second PCR, run for roughly 7 to 11 cycles, used a sample-barcoded 5' primer plus a J-beta primer mix. Researchers report that each sample yielded at least 3 million CDR3-containing paired-end reads. Each CDR3 protein gets one entry after TCRdb re-called the 5' RACE reads with MiXCR. This table holds about 1.5 million distinct CDR3 sequences, 35% to 45% found once. Only a few counts were recorded for this clonotype. No antigen is known for it. V dropped 4 bases and J dropped 3; count of bases not matched to a gene: 11. The germline CDR1 and CDR2 sequences are SEHNR and FQNEAQ (reference sequence). This CDR3 has 16 amino acids.

The receptor's source is a woman between 18 and 29 years old in good health. The sample taken for sequencing was blood. The genes are TRBV7-9 and TRBJ2-7; 8 bases agree with TRBD1. Here the CDR3 reads CASSSQRGQVDYEQYF. DNA for the CDR3: TGTGCCAGCAGCTCACAACGGGGACAGGTGGACTACGAGCAGTACTTC.